A single sample is the source of the 20 T cell receptor beta chains below, sequenced in a study of blood T cells in healthy people across ages. A sample-barcoded 5' primer and a J-beta primer mix were used in a second PCR of roughly 6 to 11 cycles. TCRdb fed the 5' RACE reads into MiXCR, producing one record per CDR3 protein. The data show 650,000 to 800,000 distinct CDR3 sequences, with approximately 52% seen just once and about 14% held by the top ten. The sample was blood. These receptors were obtained from a woman aged 80 or over in good health.

This chain connects TRBV9 to TRBJ2-2; 7 bases match TRBD2. The CDR3 is 16 amino acids. V shed 0 bases, J shed 1 base, and the junction held 3 bases outside the gene matches. Germline lookup yields CDR1 SGDLS and CDR2 YYNGEE. DNA for the CDR3: TGTGCCAGCAGCGTAGTGGGGAGGGGGAACACCGGGGAGCTGTTTTTT. It specifies CASSVVGRGNTGELFF.

The chain couples TRBV29-1 to TRBJ2-2; D assignment may be TRBD1 or TRBD2 (5 bases each). The germline V gene encodes CDR1 SQVTM and CDR2 ANQGSEA. V was clipped by 2 bases and J by 6 bases, with 10 bases between them. This CDR3 has 13 amino acids. In nucleotides, the CDR3 is TGCAGCGTTGAACAGGGAGTCGCCGGGGAGCTGTTTTTT. Protein: CSVEQGVAGELFF.

This clonotype showed up many times. The V gene is TRBV4-1, the J gene TRBJ2-1; tentatively, D is TRBD2 (5 bases). The V and J ends lost 7 bases and 0 bases respectively, with 13 bases between them. Germline CDR1 is MGHRA and CDR2 is YSYEKL. The CDR3 totals 15 residues. CDR3 loop: CASTRGLFSYNEQFF. DNA of the CDR3: TGCGCCAGCACGCGTGGACTTTTCTCCTACAATGAGCAGTTCTTC.

This sequence joins TRBV14 and TRBJ2-7; TRBD2 might be the D (5 bases). The CDR3 length is 15 residues. CDR1 SGHDN and CDR2 FVKESK come from the germline V gene. The germline V and J ends were trimmed by 1 base and 10 bases, with 20 bases remaining between them. The CDR3 spells CASSQVLSKGGTQYF. The CDR3 coding sequence is TGTGCCAGCAGCCAAGTCCTCTCCAAAGGAGGAACCCAGTACTTC. Full variable domain (remainder filled in from reference TRBV14 and TRBJ2-7): EAGVTQFPSHSVIEKGQTVTLRCDPISGHDNLYWYRRVMGKEIKFLLHFVKESKQDESGMPNNRFLAERTGGTYSTLKVQPAELEDSGVYFCASSQVLSKGGTQYFGPGTRLTVT.

Points on this clonotype: This may stem from a read error, because a much larger clone lies one nucleotide away. The chain is built from TRBV9 and TRBJ2-5; the D is unclear. The CDR3 is 13 amino acids. Germline assignment: CDR1 SGDLS and CDR2 YYNGEE. Trimming removed 4 bases from V and 11 bases from J, with 18 bases in between. CDR3 sequence reads: CASSPGSGNEQYF. In nucleotides, the CDR3 is TGTGCCAGCAGCCCCGGTTCAGGTAATGAGCAGTACTTC.

In its sample, this clonotype was seen many times. The V call is TRBV5-1, the J call TRBJ2-5, with D possibly matching TRBD1 (6 bases). This CDR3 contains 14 residues. Germline values: CDR1 SGHRS, CDR2 YFSETQ. Trimming took off 0 bases at V and 5 bases at J, with 11 bases between the two ends. The chain's CDR3 is CASSLDRESETQYF. Here the CDR3 DNA reads TGCGCCAGCAGCTTGGACAGGGAAAGTGAGACCCAGTACTTC.

This rearrangement joins TRBV24-1 to TRBJ2-1; TRBD2 matches 7 bases. The J call is in doubt because the DNA end fits TRBJ2-7 better. CDR1 is KGHDR, CDR2 SFDVKD, per germline. CDR3 length: 18 amino acids. CDR3 nucleotides: TGTGCCACCAGCGGACCGTCGGGAGGAGGCAAATCCTACAATGAGCAGTACTTC. Protein: CATSGPSGGGKSYNEQYF.

V gene TRBV4-2 combines with J gene TRBJ2-4, with 10 bases fitting TRBD2. The DNA end favors TRBJ2-7, so the J call may be wrong. The CDR3 sequence is 15 residues long. CDR1 and CDR2 from the germline V gene are LGHNA and YNFKEQ. For the CDR3, the DNA is TGTGCCAGCAGCCCCAGCGGGGGGGTGATCTACGAGCAGTACTTC. Its translation: CASSPSGGVIYEQYF.

The rearrangement uses TRBV28 and TRBJ2-7; TRBD2 agrees at 8 bases. CDR3 size: 16 residues. Germline V gene sequence: CDR1 MDHEN, CDR2 SYDVKM. J was trimmed by 4 bases and V by 3 bases; bases with no gene match: 11. The CDR3 here is CASSFRPGGLTYEQYF. The CDR3 DNA follows: TGTGCCAGCAGTTTCCGACCGGGGGGGTTAACATACGAGCAGTACTTC.

Details on this clonotype: Given a much more abundant clone one base away, this may be a read error. The chain is built from TRBV9 and TRBJ2-7; no firm D call. Per the germline V gene, CDR1 is SGDLS and CDR2 is YYNGEE. This CDR3 contains 14 residues. In DNA, the CDR3 is TGTGCCGGCAGCGTTGGTATAGTCTCCTACGAGCAGTACTTC. It codes for CAGSVGIVSYEQYF.

In its sample, this clonotype was seen many times. An end of the junction differs from the germline gene, which may be a read error. The chain joins TRBV6-5 to TRBJ1-1; tentatively, D is TRBD1 (6 bases). In germline, CDR1 is MNHEY, CDR2 SVGAGI. There are 14 residues in the CDR3. DNA for the CDR3: TGTACCAGCAGGCGAGGACAGACGAACACTGAAGCTTTCTTT. It is translated as CTSRRGQTNTEAFF.

This clonotype was seen repeatedly, ten times or more. V is TRBV29-1 and J is TRBJ1-2; unclear D gene. V was clipped by 4 bases and J by 3 bases, with 6 bases between them. Germline V gives CDR1 SQVTM, CDR2 ANQGSEA. The CDR3 is 11 residues long. The CDR3 DNA follows: TGCAGCGTTGGGACTGACTATGGCTACACCTTC. It translates to CSVGTDYGYTF. The full variable domain, in which reference TRBV29-1 and TRBJ1-2 provide the parts outside the CDR3, is SAVISQKPSRDICQRGTSLTIQCQVDSQVTMMFWYRQQPGQSLTLIATANQGSEATYESGFVIDKFPISRPNLTFSTLTVSNMSPEDSSIYLCSVGTDYGYTFGSGTRLTVV.

This rearrangement joins TRBV12-3 or TRBV12-4 to TRBJ2-1, with D possibly being TRBD1 or TRBD2 (5 bases each). This CDR3 has 13 amino acids. V was cut by 7 bases and J by 8 bases, with 15 bases left in between. CDR3 DNA: TGTGCCAGCACCCCAGGGTGGCGGGATGAGCAGTTCTTC. Residues: CASTPGWRDEQFF.

The chain links TRBV28 to TRBJ1-3, with D hard to call. The CDR3 contains 14 residues. The ends were cut back, 5 bases at V and 7 bases at J, with 15 bases in the middle. Germline assignment: CDR1 MDHEN and CDR2 SYDVKM. In DNA, the CDR3 is TGTGCCAGCAGTCAACCGGGCACGGAGAACACCATATATTTT. Translating gives CASSQPGTENTIYF. Variable domain in full (rest from reference TRBV28 and TRBJ1-3): DVKVTQSSRYLVKRTGEKVFLECVQDMDHENMFWYRQDPGLGLRLIYFSYDVKMKEKGDIPEGYSVSREKKERFSLILESASTNQTSMYLCASSQPGTENTIYFGEGSWLTVV.

The genes are TRBV2 and TRBJ2-5; 7 positions match TRBD1. The CDR3 covers 13 residues. V trimming: 6 bases; J trimming: 2 bases; junction bases outside the gene matches: 3. Per germline, CDR1 SNHLY and CDR2 FYNNEI. As DNA, the CDR3 is TGTGCCAGCAGAGGGGGCCGACAAGAGACCCAGTACTTC. It codes for CASRGGRQETQYF.

The chain recombines TRBV5-1 with TRBJ2-1; 9 positions agree with TRBD2. Germline loops: CDR1 SGHRS, CDR2 YFSETQ. CDR3 size: 14 residues. The J segment lost 7 bases and the V segment lost 5 bases, leaving 7 bases of the junction unmatched. The CDR3 protein is CASRGTSGWNEQFF. The CDR3 DNA follows: TGCGCCAGCAGGGGAACTAGCGGGTGGAATGAGCAGTTCTTC.

The rearrangement uses TRBV20-1 and TRBJ2-6, with D tentatively TRBD1 (6 bases). The CDR3 consists of 16 residues. Trimming left V 0 bases short and J 3 bases short, with 12 bases between. The V gene's germline CDR1 is DFQATT and CDR2 SNEGSKA (reference sequence). For the CDR3, the DNA is TGCAGTGCTAGAGACCCAGGGGAACTTGGGGCCAACGTCCTGACTTTC. It is translated as CSARDPGELGANVLTF.

The gene calls are TRBV7-9 and TRBJ2-1; no clear D gene. Germline values: CDR1 SEHNR, CDR2 FQNEAQ (reference sequence). The CDR3 consists of 14 residues. Deletions cut 3 bases from V and 6 bases from J, with 12 bases between. The CDR3 protein is CASSLGSPVNEQFF. DNA for the CDR3: TGTGCCAGCAGCTTGGGAAGCCCGGTCAATGAGCAGTTCTTC.

The rearrangement links TRBV3-1 to TRBJ2-5; 9 bases are a match to TRBD1. The CDR3 spans 16 residues. J lost 1 base, V lost 4 bases, and 7 bases had no gene match. Germline V gene data show CDR1 as LGHDT and CDR2 as YNNKEL (reference sequence). The CDR3 nucleotides are TGTGCCAGCAGCCCAAGCCCGACAGGGGGCCAAGAGACCCAGTACTTC. This codes for CASSPSPTGGQETQYF.

Worth noting for this clonotype: A much larger clonotype is one base distant, so this may be a read error. This chain links TRBV28 with TRBJ2-1, with TRBD1 matching 8 bases. The germline V gene has CDR1 MDHEN and CDR2 SYDVKM. This CDR3 has 15 amino acids. Trimming removed 5 bases from V and 13 bases from J; junction bases left unmatched: 16. The CDR3 loop reads CASSPQGARQETQFF. DNA for the CDR3: TGTGCCAGCAGTCCTCAGGGGGCCAGACAAGAGACCCAGTTCTTC.